These T cell receptor beta chains were read from a single sample in a study of blood T cell repertoires in COVID-19. Measured with immunoSEQ multiplex PCR; TCRdb has only the in-frame clones, and not every one. The sample shows some 270,000 clones, approximately 85% of them seen only once. The sequenced sample consisted of peripheral blood. These receptor sequences come from a woman aged 70-85 years with acute or convalescent COVID-19. Both conserved end residues are part of each CDR3. Each record gives: D gene, V gene, clone size, J gene, CDR3 DNA, CDR3 protein. A D gene is named only where the DNA matches it firmly. Only part of the rows carry a size: once, few, many, or a class if the clone is expanded.

TRBD2	TRBV5-6	NA	TRBJ2-2	TGTGCCAGCAGCCCCGAAGGGGTAGCGGGGGCCGGGGAGCTGTTTTTT	CASSPEGVAGAGELFF
NA	TRBV6-1	few	TRBJ2-2	TGTGCCAGCAGTGAACACTTTATGAACACCGGGGAGCTGTTTTTT	CASSEHFMNTGELFF
TRBD1	TRBV7-9	NA	TRBJ2-5	TGTGCCAGCAGCCCTCGAGGCGGACAGGTCCCCGGGGAGACCCAGTACTTC	CASSPRGGQVPGETQYF
TRBD1	TRBV4-1	NA	TRBJ2-1	TGCGCCAGCAGCCAAACGGGACAGGGCCGCAATGAGCAGTTCTTC	CASSQTGQGRNEQFF
NA	TRBV24-1	NA	TRBJ2-3	TGTGCCACCAGTGAGGGTGCAGGGATCACAGATACGCAGTATTTT	CATSEGAGITDTQYF
NA	TRBV6-1	NA	TRBJ1-2	TGTGCCAGCAGTGAAGTTGTCGGGGATGGCTACACCTTC	CASSEVVGDGYTF
NA	TRBV10-3	NA	TRBJ1-1	TGTGCCATCAGCTTCGGGAGTACTGAAGCTTTCTTT	CAISFGSTEAFF
TRBD1	TRBV7-9	NA	TRBJ1-5	TGTGCCAGCAGCGTAGGGACAGGCAATCAGCCCCAGCATTTT	CASSVGTGNQPQHF
TRBD1	TRBV5-1	NA	TRBJ2-5	TGCGCCAGCAGCTCCCCCCAGGGGGTCGGTGAGACCCAGTACTTC	CASSSPQGVGETQYF
NA	TRBV23-1	NA	TRBJ1-5	TGCGCCAGCAGTCACCCCGGAGTAGAATCGGAGCGTCCAAATCAGCCCCAGCATTTT	CASSHPGVESERPNQPQHF
TRBD2	TRBV6-5	NA	TRBJ2-5	TGTGCCAGCGGGCGGGGGATACAAGAGACCCAGTACTTC	CASGRGIQETQYF
TRBD2	TRBV6-5	NA	TRBJ2-7	TGTGCCAGCAGTTACCAGCGGGGGGGATACGAGCAGTACTTC	CASSYQRGGYEQYF
NA	TRBV2	NA	TRBJ2-2	TGTGCCAGCAGTGAAGCGGCCAGGGCGAACACCGGGGAGCTGTTTTTT	CASSEAARANTGELFF
NA	TRBV3-1/TRBV3-2	once	TRBJ1-6	TGTGCCAGTCGGGGCGGGGAGGGATATAATTCACCCCTCCACTTT	CASRGGEGYNSPLHF